This T cell receptor (beta chain) is drawn from a study of sequential checkpoint blockade in melanoma. TCRdb's copy holds only in-frame clones and misses some; the assay was immunoSEQ multiplex PCR. The sample records around 9,800 clones, about 25% being singletons. CDR1 is SGHRS and CDR2 is YFSETQ in the germline V gene. Trimming cost V 2 bases and J 4 bases; bases outside gene matches: 4. The CDR3 spans 14 residues. Treatment denoted: randomized to nivolumab then ipilimumab (arm A) or the reverse (arm B). The sample here was tumor tissue (inferred from file names), taken from a patient given nivolumab and ipilimumab in sequence. The sequence derives from a human donor with melanoma. V usage is TRBV5-1 and J usage is TRBJ2-7, with 9 bases identical to TRBD2. In nucleotides, the CDR3 is TGCGCCAGCAGCTTAGCGGGAGGTTCTTACGAGCAGTACTTC. This sequence encodes CASSLAGGSYEQYF. Drawing the rest from reference TRBV5-1 and TRBJ2-7, the complete variable domain is KAGVTQTPRYLIKTRGQQVTLSCSPISGHRSVSWYQQTPGQGLQFLFEYFSETQRNKGNFPGRFSGRQFSNSRSEMNVSTLELGDSALYLCASSLAGGSYEQYFGPGTRLTVT.